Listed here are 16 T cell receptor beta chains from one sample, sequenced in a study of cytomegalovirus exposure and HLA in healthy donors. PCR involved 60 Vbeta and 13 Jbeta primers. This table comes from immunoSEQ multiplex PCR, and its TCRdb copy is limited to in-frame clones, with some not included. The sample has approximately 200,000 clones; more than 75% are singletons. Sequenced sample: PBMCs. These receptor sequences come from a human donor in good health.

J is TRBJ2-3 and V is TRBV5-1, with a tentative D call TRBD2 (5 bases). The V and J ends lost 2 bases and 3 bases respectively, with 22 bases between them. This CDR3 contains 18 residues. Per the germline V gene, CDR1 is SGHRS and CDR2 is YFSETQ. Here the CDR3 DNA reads TGCGCCAGCAGCTTTTTGGGGAGTAGGACTTATATTACAGATACGCAGTATTTT. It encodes CASSFLGSRTYITDTQYF. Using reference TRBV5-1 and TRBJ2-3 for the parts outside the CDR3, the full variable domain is KAGVTQTPRYLIKTRGQQVTLSCSPISGHRSVSWYQQTPGQGLQFLFEYFSETQRNKGNFPGRFSGRQFSNSRSEMNVSTLELGDSALYLCASSFLGSRTYITDTQYFGPGTRLTVL.

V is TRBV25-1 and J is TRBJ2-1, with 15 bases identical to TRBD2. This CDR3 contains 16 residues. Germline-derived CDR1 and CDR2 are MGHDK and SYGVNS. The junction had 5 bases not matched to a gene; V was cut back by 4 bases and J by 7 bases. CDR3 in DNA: TGTGCCAGCAGTGTAGGGACTAGCGGGGGGTATAATGAGCAGTTCTTC. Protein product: CASSVGTSGGYNEQFF.

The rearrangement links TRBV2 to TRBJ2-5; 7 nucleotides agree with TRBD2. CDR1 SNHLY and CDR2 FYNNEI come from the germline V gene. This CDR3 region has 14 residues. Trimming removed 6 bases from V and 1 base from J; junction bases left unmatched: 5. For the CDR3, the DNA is TGTGCCAGCAGACCCGGGACTATCCAAGAGACCCAGTACTTC. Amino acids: CASRPGTIQETQYF.

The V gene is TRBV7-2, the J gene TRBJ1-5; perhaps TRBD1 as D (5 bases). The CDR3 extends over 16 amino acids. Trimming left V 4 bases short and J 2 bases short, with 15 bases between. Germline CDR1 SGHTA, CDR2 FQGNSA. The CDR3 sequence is CASSSLGQGGNQPQHF. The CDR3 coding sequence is TGTGCCAGCAGCTCCCTAGGACAAGGAGGCAATCAGCCCCAGCATTTT.

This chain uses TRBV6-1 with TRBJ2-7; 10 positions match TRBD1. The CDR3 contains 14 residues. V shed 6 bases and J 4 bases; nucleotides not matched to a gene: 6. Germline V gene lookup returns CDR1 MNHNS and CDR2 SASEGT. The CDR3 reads CASRSRDRGYEQYF. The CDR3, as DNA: TGTGCCAGCAGGTCTCGGGACAGGGGTTACGAGCAGTACTTC.

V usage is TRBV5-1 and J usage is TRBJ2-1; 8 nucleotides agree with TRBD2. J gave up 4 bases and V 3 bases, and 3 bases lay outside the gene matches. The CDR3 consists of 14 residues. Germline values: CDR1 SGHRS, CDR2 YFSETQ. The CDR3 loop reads CASSSTSGYNEQFF. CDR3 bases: TGCGCCAGCAGCTCAACTAGCGGATACAATGAGCAGTTCTTC. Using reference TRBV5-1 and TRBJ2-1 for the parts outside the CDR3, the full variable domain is KAGVTQTPRYLIKTRGQQVTLSCSPISGHRSVSWYQQTPGQGLQFLFEYFSETQRNKGNFPGRFSGRQFSNSRSEMNVSTLELGDSALYLCASSSTSGYNEQFFGPGTRLTVL.

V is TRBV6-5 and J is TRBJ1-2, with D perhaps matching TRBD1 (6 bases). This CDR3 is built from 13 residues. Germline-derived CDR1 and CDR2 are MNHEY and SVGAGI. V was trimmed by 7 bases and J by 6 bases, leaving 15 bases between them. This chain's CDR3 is CASKDSLTDGYTF. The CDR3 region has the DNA TGTGCCAGCAAGGACAGCCTTACGGATGGCTACACCTTC.

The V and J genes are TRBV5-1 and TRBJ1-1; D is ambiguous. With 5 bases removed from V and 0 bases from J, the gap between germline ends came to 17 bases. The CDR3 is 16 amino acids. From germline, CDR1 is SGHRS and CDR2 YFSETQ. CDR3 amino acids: CASSGRVQDMNTEAFF. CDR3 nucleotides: TGCGCCAGCAGTGGGAGGGTCCAAGATATGAACACTGAAGCTTTCTTT.

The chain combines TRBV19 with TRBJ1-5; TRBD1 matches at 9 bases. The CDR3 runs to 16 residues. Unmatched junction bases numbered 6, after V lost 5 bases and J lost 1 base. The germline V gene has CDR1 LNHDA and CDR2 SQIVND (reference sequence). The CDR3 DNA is TGTGCCAGTAGTCCCCAGGGACAGGGAAGCAATCAGCCCCAGCATTTT. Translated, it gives CASSPQGQGSNQPQHF.

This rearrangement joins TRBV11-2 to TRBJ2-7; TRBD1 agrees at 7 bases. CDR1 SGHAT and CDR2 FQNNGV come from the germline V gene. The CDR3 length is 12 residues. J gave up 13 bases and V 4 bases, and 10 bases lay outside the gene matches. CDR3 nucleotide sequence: TGTGCCAGCAGCTCAAACACAGGGGAATTATACTTC. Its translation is CASSSNTGELYF. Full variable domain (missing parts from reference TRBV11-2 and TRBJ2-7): EAGVAQSPRYKIIEKRQSVAFWCNPISGHATLYWYQQILGQGPKLLIQFQNNGVVDDSQLPKDRFSAERLKGVDSTLKIQPAKLEDSAVYLCASSSNTGELYFGPGTRLTVT.

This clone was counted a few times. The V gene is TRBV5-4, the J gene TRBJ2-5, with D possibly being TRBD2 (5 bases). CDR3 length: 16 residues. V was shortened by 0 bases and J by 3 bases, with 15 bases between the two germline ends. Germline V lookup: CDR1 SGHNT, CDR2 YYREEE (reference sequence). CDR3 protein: CASSLDLWERKETQYF. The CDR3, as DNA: TGTGCCAGCAGCTTGGATCTATGGGAGAGAAAAGAGACCCAGTACTTC.

Written as DNA, the CDR3 is TGCGCCAGCAGCCTGCAGCGGGAGGGTACATCCGAGACCCAGTACTTC. Its protein product is CASSLQREGTSETQYF. This chain connects TRBV4-1 to TRBJ2-5, with 10 bases lining up with TRBD2. Germline V gene data show CDR1 as MGHRA and CDR2 as YSYEKL. The CDR3 is 16 amino acids. Germline trimming cut 4 bases from V and 5 bases from J; bases unmatched to any gene: 10.

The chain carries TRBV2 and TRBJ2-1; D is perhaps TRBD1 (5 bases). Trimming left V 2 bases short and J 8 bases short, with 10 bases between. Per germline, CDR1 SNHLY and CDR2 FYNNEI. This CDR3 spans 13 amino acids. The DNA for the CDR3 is TGTGCCAGCAGTGAACAGGGTCCCCATGAGCAGTTCTTC. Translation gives CASSEQGPHEQFF.

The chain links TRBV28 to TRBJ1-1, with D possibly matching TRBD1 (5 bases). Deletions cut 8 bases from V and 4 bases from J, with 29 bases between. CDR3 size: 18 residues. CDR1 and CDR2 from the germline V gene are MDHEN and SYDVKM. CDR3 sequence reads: CASRVGLRPIGDFTEAFF. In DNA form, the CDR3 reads TGTGCCAGCCGGGTGGGGCTTAGACCTATTGGGGACTTCACTGAAGCTTTCTTT.

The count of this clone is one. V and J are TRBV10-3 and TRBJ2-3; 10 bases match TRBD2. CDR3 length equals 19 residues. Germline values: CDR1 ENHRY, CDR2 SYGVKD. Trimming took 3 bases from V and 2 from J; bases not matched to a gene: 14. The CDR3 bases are TGTGCCATCAGTGATCCCGGTCATATAGCGGGAGGCCTCACAGATACGCAGTATTTT. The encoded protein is CAISDPGHIAGGLTDTQYF.

CDR3 region: CASSTSGNSEQFF. The CDR3 region has the DNA TGTGCCAGTAGTACCTCAGGAAATTCTGAGCAGTTCTTC. The V call is TRBV19, the J call TRBJ2-1; D call uncertain. This CDR3 comprises 13 residues. Germline CDR1 LNHDA, CDR2 SQIVND (reference sequence). Deletions cut 4 bases from V and 9 bases from J, with 13 bases between.